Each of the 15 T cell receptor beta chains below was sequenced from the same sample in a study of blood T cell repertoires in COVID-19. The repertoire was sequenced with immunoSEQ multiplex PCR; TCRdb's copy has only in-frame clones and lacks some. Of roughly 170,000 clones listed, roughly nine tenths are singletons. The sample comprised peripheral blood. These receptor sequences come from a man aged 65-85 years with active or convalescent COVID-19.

DNA of the CDR3: TGCGCCAGCAGCCACCTCGCCGGGACAGCATTCGGGGAGCTGTTTTTT. This encodes CASSHLAGTAFGELFF. The chain carries TRBV4-1 and TRBJ2-2, with 7 bases lining up with TRBD1. This CDR3 is 16 amino acids long. The ends lost 3 bases at V and 7 bases at J; junction bases unmatched: 11. Germline assignment: CDR1 MGHRA and CDR2 YSYEKL.

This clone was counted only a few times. This CDR3 is CASSRWTGLAEKETQYF. Written as DNA, the CDR3 is TGTGCCAGCAGCAGATGGACGGGACTAGCGGAGAAAGAGACCCAGTACTTC. This chain connects TRBV7-2 to TRBJ2-5; 11 bases line up with TRBD2. V was clipped by 5 bases and J by 3 bases; unmatched bases: 11. The germline V gene encodes CDR1 SGHTA and CDR2 FQGNSA. This CDR3 has 17 amino acids.

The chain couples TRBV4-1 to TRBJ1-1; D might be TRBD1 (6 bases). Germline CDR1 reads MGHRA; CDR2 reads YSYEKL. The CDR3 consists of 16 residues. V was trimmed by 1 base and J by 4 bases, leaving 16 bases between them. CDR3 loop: CASSQGTDLLLTEAFF. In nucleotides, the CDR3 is TGCGCCAGCAGCCAAGGGACAGACCTTCTTCTCACTGAAGCTTTCTTT.

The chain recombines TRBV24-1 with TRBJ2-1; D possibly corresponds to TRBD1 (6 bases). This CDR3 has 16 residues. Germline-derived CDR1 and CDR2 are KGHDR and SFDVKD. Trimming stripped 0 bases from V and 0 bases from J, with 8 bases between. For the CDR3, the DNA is TGTGCCACCAGTGATTTGGGCAGGGGCTCCTACAATGAGCAGTTCTTC. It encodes CATSDLGRGSYNEQFF.

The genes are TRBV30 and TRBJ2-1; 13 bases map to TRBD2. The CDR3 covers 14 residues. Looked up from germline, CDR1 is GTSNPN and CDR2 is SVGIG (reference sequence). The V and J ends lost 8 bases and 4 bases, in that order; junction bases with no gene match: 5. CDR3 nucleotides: TGTGCCGGCCGGACTAGCGGGGGATACAATGAGCAGTTCTTC. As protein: CAGRTSGGYNEQFF.

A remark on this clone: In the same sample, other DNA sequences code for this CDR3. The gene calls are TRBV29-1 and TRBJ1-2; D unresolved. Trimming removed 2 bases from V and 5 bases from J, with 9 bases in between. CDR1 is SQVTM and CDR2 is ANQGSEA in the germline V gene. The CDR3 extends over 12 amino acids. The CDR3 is CSVETGNYGYTF. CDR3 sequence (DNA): TGCAGCGTTGAAACGGGGAATTATGGCTACACCTTC.

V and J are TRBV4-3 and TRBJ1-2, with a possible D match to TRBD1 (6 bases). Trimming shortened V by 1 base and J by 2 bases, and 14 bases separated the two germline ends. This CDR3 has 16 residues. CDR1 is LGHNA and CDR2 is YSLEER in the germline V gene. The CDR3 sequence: CASSQVSPGQNYGYTF. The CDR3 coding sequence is TGCGCCAGCAGCCAAGTGTCCCCCGGACAGAACTATGGCTACACCTTC.

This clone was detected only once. CDR3 bases: TGCGCCAGCAGCCAAGGGCCTTTGGAGATAAACTACGAGCAGTACTTC. Protein product: CASSQGPLEINYEQYF. This chain links TRBV4-1 with TRBJ2-7, with no clear D. The CDR3 is 16 amino acids. Trimming pared 1 base from V and 3 bases from J, leaving 16 bases between. Germline V gene lookup returns CDR1 MGHRA and CDR2 YSYEKL.

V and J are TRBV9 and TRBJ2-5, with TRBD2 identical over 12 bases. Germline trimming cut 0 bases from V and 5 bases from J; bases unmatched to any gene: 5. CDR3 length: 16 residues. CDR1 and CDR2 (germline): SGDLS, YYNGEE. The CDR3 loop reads CASSVGRTSGRETQYF. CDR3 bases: TGTGCCAGCAGCGTAGGGCGAACTAGCGGGAGGGAGACCCAGTACTTC.

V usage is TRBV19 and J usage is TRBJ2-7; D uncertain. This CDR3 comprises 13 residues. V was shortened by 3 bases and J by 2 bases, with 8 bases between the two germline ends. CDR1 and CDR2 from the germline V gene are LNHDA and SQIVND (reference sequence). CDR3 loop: CASSIGFAYEQYF. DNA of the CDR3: TGTGCCAGTAGTATCGGGTTTGCCTACGAGCAGTACTTC.

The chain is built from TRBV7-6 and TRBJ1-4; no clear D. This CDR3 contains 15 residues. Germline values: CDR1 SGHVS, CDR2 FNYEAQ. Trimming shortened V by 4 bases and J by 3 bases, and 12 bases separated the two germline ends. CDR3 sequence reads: CASSYRGAANEKLFF. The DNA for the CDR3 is TGTGCCAGCAGCTACCGGGGAGCTGCTAATGAAAAACTGTTTTTT.

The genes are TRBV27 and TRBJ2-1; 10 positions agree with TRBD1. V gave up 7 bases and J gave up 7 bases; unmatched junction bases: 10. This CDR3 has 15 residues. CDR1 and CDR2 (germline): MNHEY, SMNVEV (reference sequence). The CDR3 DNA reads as TGTGCCAGCAAAACCTTGGGACAGGGGTCGAATGAGCAGTTCTTC. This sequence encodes CASKTLGQGSNEQFF.

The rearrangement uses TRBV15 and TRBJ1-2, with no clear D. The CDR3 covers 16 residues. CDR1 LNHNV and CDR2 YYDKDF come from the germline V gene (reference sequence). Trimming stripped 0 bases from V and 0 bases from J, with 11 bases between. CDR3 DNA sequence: TGTGCCACCAGCAGAGAGCTCCAGGCAGCTAACTATGGCTACACCTTC. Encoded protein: CATSRELQAANYGYTF. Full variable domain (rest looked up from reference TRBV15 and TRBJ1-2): DAMVIQNPRYQVTQFGKPVTLSCSQTLNHNVMYWYQQKSSQAPKLLFHYYDKDFNNEADTPDNFQSRRPNTSFCFLDIRSPGLGDTAMYLCATSRELQAANYGYTFGSGTRLTVV.

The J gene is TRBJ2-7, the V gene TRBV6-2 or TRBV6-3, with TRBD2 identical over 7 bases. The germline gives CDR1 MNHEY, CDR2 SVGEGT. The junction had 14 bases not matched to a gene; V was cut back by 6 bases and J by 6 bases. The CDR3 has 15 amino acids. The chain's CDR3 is CASSLIEGGPSEQYF. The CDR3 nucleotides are TGTGCCAGCAGCCTAATAGAGGGAGGGCCTTCCGAGCAGTACTTC.

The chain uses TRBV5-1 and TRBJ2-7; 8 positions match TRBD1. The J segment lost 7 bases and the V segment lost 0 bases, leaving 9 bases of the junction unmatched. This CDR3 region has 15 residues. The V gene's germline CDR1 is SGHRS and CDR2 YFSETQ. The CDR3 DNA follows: TGCGCCAGCAGCTTGGAGGCAGGGGGCACTGGGGAGCAGTACTTC. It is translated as CASSLEAGGTGEQYF.